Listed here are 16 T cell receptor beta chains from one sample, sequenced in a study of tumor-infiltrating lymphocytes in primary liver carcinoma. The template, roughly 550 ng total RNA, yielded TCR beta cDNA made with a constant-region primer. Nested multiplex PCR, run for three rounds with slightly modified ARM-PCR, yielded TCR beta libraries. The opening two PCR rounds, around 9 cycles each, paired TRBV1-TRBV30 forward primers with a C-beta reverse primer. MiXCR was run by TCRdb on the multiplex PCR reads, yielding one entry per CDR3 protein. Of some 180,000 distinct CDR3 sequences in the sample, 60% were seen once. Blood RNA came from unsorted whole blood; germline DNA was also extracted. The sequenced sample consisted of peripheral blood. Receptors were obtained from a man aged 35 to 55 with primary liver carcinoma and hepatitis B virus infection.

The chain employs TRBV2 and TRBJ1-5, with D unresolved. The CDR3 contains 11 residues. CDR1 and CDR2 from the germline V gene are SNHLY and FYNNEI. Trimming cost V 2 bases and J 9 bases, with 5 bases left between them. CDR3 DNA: TGTGCCAGCAGTGAACCGGGGCCCCAGCATTTT. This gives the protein CASSEPGPQHF.

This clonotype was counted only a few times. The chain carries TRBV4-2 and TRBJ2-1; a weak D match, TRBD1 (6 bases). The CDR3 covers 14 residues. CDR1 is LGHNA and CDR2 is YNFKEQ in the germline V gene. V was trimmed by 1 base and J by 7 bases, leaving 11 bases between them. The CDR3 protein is CASSQALTGNEQFF. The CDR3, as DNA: TGTGCCAGCAGCCAAGCGCTCACAGGGAATGAGCAGTTCTTC.

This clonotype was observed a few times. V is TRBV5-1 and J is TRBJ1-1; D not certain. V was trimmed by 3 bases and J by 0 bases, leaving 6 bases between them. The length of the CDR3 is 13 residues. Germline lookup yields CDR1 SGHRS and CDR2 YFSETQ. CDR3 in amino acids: CASSSQLNTEAFF. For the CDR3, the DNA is TGCGCCAGCAGCTCCCAGTTGAACACTGAAGCTTTCTTT.

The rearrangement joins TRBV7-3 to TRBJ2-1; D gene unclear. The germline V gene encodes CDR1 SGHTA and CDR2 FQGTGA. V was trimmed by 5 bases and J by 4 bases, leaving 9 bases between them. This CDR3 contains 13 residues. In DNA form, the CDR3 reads TGTGCCAGCAGCCGGACCAGTTACAATGAGCAGTTCTTC. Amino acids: CASSRTSYNEQFF. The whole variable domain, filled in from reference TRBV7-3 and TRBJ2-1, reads GAGVSQTPSNKVTEKGKYVELRCDPISGHTALYWYRQSLGQGPEFLIYFQGTGAADDSGLPNDRFFAVRPEGSVSTLKIQRTERGDSAVYLCASSRTSYNEQFFGPGTRLTVL.

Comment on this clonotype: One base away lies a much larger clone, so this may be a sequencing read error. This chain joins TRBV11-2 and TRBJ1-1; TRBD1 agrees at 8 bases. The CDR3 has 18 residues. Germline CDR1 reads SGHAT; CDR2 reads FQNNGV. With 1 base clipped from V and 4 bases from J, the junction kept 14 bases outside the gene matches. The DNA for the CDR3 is TGTGCCAGCAGCTTAGGGTCGGACAGGGAAGGGATGAGCACTGAAGCTTTCTTT. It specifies CASSLGSDREGMSTEAFF.

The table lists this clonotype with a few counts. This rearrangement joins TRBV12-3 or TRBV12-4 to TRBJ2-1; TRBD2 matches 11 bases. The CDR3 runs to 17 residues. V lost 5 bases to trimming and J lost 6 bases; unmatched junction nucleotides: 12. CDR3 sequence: CASSDGTSGGKGNEQFF. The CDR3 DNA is TGTGCCAGCAGTGACGGGACTAGCGGAGGGAAGGGCAATGAGCAGTTCTTC.

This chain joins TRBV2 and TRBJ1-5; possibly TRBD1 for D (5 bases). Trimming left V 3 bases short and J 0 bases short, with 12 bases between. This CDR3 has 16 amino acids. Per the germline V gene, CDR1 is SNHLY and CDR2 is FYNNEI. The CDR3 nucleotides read TGTGCCAGCAGTGATCTGACAGCTACTAGCAATCAGCCCCAGCATTTT. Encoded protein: CASSDLTATSNQPQHF.

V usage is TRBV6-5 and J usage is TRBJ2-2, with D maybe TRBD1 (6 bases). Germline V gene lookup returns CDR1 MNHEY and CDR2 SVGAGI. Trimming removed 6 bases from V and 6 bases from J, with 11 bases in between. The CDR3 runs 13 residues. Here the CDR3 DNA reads TGTGCCAGCAGGACCCAGGGGTCCGGGGAGCTGTTTTTT. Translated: CASRTQGSGELFF.

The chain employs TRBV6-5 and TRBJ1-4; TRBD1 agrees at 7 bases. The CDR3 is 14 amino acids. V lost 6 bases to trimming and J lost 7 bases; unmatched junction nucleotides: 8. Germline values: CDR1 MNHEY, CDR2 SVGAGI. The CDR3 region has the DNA TGTGCCAGCAGAAGGACAGGACAGGTTGAAAAACTGTTTTTT. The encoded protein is CASRRTGQVEKLFF.

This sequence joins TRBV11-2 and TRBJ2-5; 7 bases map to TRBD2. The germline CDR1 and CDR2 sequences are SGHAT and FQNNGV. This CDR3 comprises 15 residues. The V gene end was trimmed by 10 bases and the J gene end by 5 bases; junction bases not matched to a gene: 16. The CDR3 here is CATRLCVGAGETQYF. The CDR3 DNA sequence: TGTGCCACCAGACTCTGCGTGGGAGCGGGGGAGACCCAGTACTTC.

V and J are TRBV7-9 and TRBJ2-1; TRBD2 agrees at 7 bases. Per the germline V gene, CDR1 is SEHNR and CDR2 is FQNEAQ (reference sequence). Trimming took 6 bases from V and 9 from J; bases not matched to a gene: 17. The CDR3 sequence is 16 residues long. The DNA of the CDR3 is TGTGCCAGCAGAGACCGCGGGGCGGGAGATGCGGGTGAGCAGTTCTTC. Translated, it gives CASRDRGAGDAGEQFF.

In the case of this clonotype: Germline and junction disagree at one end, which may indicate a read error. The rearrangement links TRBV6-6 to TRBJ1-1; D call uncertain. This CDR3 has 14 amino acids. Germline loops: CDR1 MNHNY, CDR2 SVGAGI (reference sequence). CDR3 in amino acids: CASSYARWNTEASF. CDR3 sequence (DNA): TGTGCCAGCAGTTACGCCAGGTGGAACACTGAAGCTTCCTTT.

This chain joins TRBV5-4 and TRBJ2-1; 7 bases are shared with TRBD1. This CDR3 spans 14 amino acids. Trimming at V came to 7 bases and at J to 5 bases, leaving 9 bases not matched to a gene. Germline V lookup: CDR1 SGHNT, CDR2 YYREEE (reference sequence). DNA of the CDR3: TGTGCCAGCTCAGAAGGGGGCGCCGACAATGAGCAGTTCTTC. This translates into CASSEGGADNEQFF. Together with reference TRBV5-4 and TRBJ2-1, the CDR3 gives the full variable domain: ETGVTQSPTHLIKTRGQQVTLRCSSQSGHNTVSWYQQALGQGPQFIFQYYREEENGRGNFPPRFSGLQFPNYSSELNVNALELDDSALYLCASSEGGADNEQFFGPGTRLTVL.

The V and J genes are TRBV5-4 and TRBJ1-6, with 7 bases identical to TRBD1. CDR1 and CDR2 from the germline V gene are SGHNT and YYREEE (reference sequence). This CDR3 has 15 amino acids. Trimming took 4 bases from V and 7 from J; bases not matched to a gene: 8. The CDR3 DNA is TGTGCCAGCAGCCCAGGGACAGCTGGAAATTCACCCCTCCACTTT. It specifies CASSPGTAGNSPLHF.

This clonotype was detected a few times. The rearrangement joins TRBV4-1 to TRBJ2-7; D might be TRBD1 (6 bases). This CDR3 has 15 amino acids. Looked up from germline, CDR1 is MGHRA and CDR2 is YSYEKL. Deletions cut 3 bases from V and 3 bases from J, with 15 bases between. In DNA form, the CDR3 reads TGCGCCAGCAGCCAGTCCCCCCAGGGGCGCTACGAGCAGTACTTC. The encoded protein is CASSQSPQGRYEQYF.

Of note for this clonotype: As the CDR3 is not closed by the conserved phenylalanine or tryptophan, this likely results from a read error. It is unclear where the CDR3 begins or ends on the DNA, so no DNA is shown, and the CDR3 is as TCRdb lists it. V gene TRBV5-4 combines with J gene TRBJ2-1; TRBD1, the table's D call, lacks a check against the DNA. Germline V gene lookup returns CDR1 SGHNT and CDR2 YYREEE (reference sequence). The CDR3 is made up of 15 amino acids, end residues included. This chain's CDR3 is CASSPTMGARNEQSS.